This TCR beta chain was identified in a study of CD8 T cells in Susac syndrome. The control group consisted of healthy donors matched for age and sex. An input of roughly 0.45 to 1 ug of RNA was subjected to reverse transcription using random hexamers. The method of amplification for TCR beta CDR3 was immunoSEQ multiplex PCR, covering 54 Vbeta and 13 Jbeta. TCRdb re-called the immunoSEQ multiplex PCR reads with MiXCR, one entry per CDR3 protein. The sample holds under 200,000 distinct CDR3 sequences, roughly 94% seen once. Germline assignment: CDR1 LNHDA and CDR2 SQIVND (reference sequence). Trimming shortened V by 4 bases and J by 5 bases, and 14 bases separated the two germline ends. The CDR3 extends over 14 amino acids.

J is TRBJ2-5 and V is TRBV19; D is ambiguous. Sequencing used CD4+ T cells from PBMCs. The clonotype comes from a human donor in good health. The DNA for the CDR3 is TGTGCCAGTAGTACAGATCCGACGGTGGAGACCCAGTACTTC. It yields the protein CASSTDPTVETQYF.